One and the same sample provided the 5 T cell receptor beta chains below, sequenced in a study of control samples from healthy donors and cancer patients. The assay was immunoSEQ multiplex PCR, and TCRdb's table has in-frame clones only and misses some. Counted here are 100,000 to 150,000 clones, about 90% occurring once; the ten biggest clones make up around 2%. Sequenced input: blood. Receptor source: a man aged 18 to 30 in good health.

V is TRBV5-4 and J is TRBJ1-1; possible D gene TRBD1, 6 bases. The germline CDR1 and CDR2 sequences are SGHNT and YYREEE (reference sequence). This CDR3 contains 16 residues. Between the trimmed V and J ends, which lost 3 bases and 5 bases, there was a span of 20 bases. The CDR3 sequence is CASSSLWGTGRTEAFF. For the CDR3, the DNA is TGTGCCAGCAGCTCGCTTTGGGGCACAGGGAGGACTGAAGCTTTCTTT.

The rearrangement links TRBV27 to TRBJ1-1; TRBD1 agrees at 10 bases. Germline loops: CDR1 MNHEY, CDR2 SMNVEV (reference sequence). This CDR3 spans 19 amino acids. The V segment lost 4 bases and the J segment 0 bases; nucleotides outside the gene matches: 14. This chain's CDR3 is CASSYLSDRGFGMNTEAFF. The CDR3 DNA sequence: TGTGCCAGCAGTTATCTTTCGGACAGGGGGTTTGGGATGAACACTGAAGCTTTCTTT.

This clone was counted once. This chain joins TRBV6-2 or TRBV6-3 and TRBJ1-6; D is undetermined. This CDR3 spans 11 amino acids. Germline CDR1 and CDR2: MNHEY and SVGEGT. Trimming pared 2 bases from V and 8 bases from J, leaving 1 base between. CDR3 loop: CASSYDSPLHF. CDR3 DNA: TGTGCCAGCAGTTACGATTCACCCCTCCACTTT.

The CDR3 sequence: CASSTPGTSNTEAFF. In DNA, the CDR3 is TGTGCCAGCAGTACTCCCGGGACATCGAACACTGAAGCTTTCTTT. The J gene is TRBJ1-1, the V gene TRBV6-5, with a possible D match to TRBD1 (6 bases). CDR3 length: 15 amino acids. Germline assignment: CDR1 MNHEY and CDR2 SVGAGI. V lost 5 bases to trimming and J lost 1 base, with 14 bases between them.

This chain connects TRBV6-5 to TRBJ2-5, with TRBD2 matching over 9 bases. Germline CDR1 is MNHEY and CDR2 is SVGAGI. After removal of 7 bases from V and 5 bases from J, the junction contained 8 bases not matched to a gene. The CDR3 totals 14 residues. The chain's CDR3 is CASKASGTMETQYF. CDR3 DNA sequence: TGTGCCAGCAAGGCTAGCGGGACGATGGAGACCCAGTACTTC.